One sample yielded the 8 T cell receptor beta chains listed below, sequenced in a study of blood T cell repertoires in COVID-19. Repertoires were generated with immunoSEQ multiplex PCR, while TCRdb's copy carries only in-frame clones and drops some. This table holds 150,000 to 200,000 clones, around 73% found once. Sequencing input: PBMCs or T cells enriched from blood (not recorded which). The receptors shown here come from a woman in her forties or fifties who had recovered from COVID-19.

V gene TRBV11-1 combines with J gene TRBJ2-7; 7 bases match TRBD2. Germline V CDR1 and CDR2: SGHAT, FQDESV (reference sequence). The CDR3 is 16 residues long. Trimming took 5 bases from V and 2 from J; bases not matched to a gene: 12. The CDR3 DNA sequence: TGTGCCAGCAGCACCCGGTCGGGGGGAGCTCCCTACGAGCAGTACTTC. Amino acid sequence: CASSTRSGGAPYEQYF.

The V and J genes are TRBV19 and TRBJ2-7; D may be TRBD2 (5 bases). The V gene's germline CDR1 is LNHDA and CDR2 SQIVND (reference sequence). The germline V and J ends were trimmed by 3 bases and 5 bases, with 14 bases remaining between them. This CDR3 contains 14 residues. The CDR3 loop is CASSIEGRPDEQYF. The CDR3 bases are TGTGCCAGTAGTATTGAGGGCAGGCCGGACGAGCAGTACTTC.

V usage is TRBV2 and J usage is TRBJ2-1; no reliable D call. Trimming pared 6 bases from V and 5 bases from J, leaving 5 bases between. Germline CDR1 reads SNHLY; CDR2 reads FYNNEI. CDR3 size: 11 residues. Here the CDR3 reads CASRLNNEQFF. The CDR3 nucleotides read TGTGCCAGCAGGCTAAACAATGAGCAGTTCTTC.

The chain recombines TRBV29-1 with TRBJ2-7; 9 bases are shared with TRBD1. Germline trimming cut 6 bases from V and 6 bases from J; bases unmatched to any gene: 9. The germline gives CDR1 SQVTM, CDR2 ANQGSEA. This CDR3 is 13 amino acids long. The CDR3 nucleotides read TGCAGCGTGGAACGGACAGGGGTTGGCGAGCAGTACTTC. Its translation is CSVERTGVGEQYF.

This sequence joins TRBV4-2 and TRBJ2-2, with D perhaps matching TRBD2 (6 bases). This CDR3 comprises 16 residues. Looked up from germline, CDR1 is LGHNA and CDR2 is YNFKEQ. Trimming took off 1 base at V and 4 bases at J, with 13 bases between the two ends. CDR3 protein: CASSQGHGGATGELFF. The CDR3 DNA reads TGTGCCAGCAGCCAAGGGCACGGGGGAGCCACCGGGGAGCTGTTTTTT.

The chain combines TRBV28 with TRBJ2-1; 8 bases align to TRBD1. Germline values: CDR1 MDHEN, CDR2 SYDVKM. This CDR3 is built from 14 residues. The J segment lost 10 bases and the V segment lost 5 bases, leaving 10 bases of the junction unmatched. CDR3 sequence reads: CASSPSDRVGEQFF. CDR3 nucleotides: TGTGCCAGCAGTCCCTCGGACAGGGTGGGCGAGCAGTTCTTC. Based on the CDR3 plus reference TRBV28 and TRBJ2-1, the full variable domain is DVKVTQSSRYLVKRTGEKVFLECVQDMDHENMFWYRQDPGLGLRLIYFSYDVKMKEKGDIPEGYSVSREKKERFSLILESASTNQTSMYLCASSPSDRVGEQFFGPGTRLTVL.

The chain uses TRBV5-8 and TRBJ1-5; possible D gene TRBD1, 5 bases. Germline CDR1 SGHTS, CDR2 YDEGEE. This CDR3 has 13 amino acids. V was pared by 6 bases and J by 4 bases, with 11 bases between. CDR3 in DNA: TGTGCCAGCAACGATCCAGGGAATCAGCCCCAGCATTTT. Amino acids: CASNDPGNQPQHF.

This clone was counted a few times. The DNA of the CDR3 is TGCAGCGCCGAACAGGGGGCCGGAAACACCATATATTTT. This sequence encodes CSAEQGAGNTIYF. The chain joins TRBV29-1 to TRBJ1-3, with 9 bases that match TRBD1. Germline V gene data show CDR1 as SQVTM and CDR2 as ANQGSEA. The length of the CDR3 is 13 residues. Germline trimming cut 7 bases from V and 4 bases from J; bases unmatched to any gene: 5.